This T cell receptor (beta chain) is drawn from a study of B cell selection in AIRE deficiency. Study conclusions and caveats: AIRE-deficient Tconv and Treg repertoires matched healthy donors in TCRBV, CDR3 length, diversity. Approximately 31% of healthy-shared Treg sequences were found among patient Tconv cells.

Regulatory T cells were sorted as CD4+CD25hiCD127low/negative cells. Control samples were from healthy, unrelated donors. This CDR3 is built from 10 residues. V was pared by 5 bases and J by 4 bases, with 6 bases between. Per germline, CDR1 GTSNPN and CDR2 SVGIG (reference sequence). As concerns this clone: The target antigen is unknown.

Using immunoSEQ multiplex PCR, the repertoire was profiled, and TCRdb retains in-frame clones only, with some absent. This sample has roughly 18,000 clones, with just over 90% found just once. The receptor's source is a human donor in good health. The chain joins TRBV30 to TRBJ2-7; D is unclear. The sequencing sample was made of CD4+CD25+ Tregs sorted from PBMCs. CDR3 amino acids: CAWADYEQYF. CDR3 in DNA: TGTGCCTGGGCCGATTACGAGCAGTACTTC.